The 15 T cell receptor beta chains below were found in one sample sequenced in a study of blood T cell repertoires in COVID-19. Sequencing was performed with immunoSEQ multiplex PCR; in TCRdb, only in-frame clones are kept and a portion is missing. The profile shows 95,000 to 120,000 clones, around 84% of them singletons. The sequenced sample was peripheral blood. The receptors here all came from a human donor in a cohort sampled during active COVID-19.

This chain's CDR3 is CASSQIMDSTSGNTIYF. In nucleotides, the CDR3 is TGTGCCAGCAGTCAAATAATGGACAGCACCTCTGGAAACACCATATATTTT. The chain combines TRBV6-6 with TRBJ1-3; D is possibly TRBD1 (6 bases). The germline gives CDR1 MNHNY, CDR2 SVGAGI (reference sequence). The CDR3 is made up of 17 amino acids. V was trimmed by 5 bases and J by 0 bases, leaving 17 bases between them.

CDR3 nucleotide sequence: TGTGCCAGCAGCGTAGGTGCGGGGGGAGAGACCCAGTACTTC. This gives the protein CASSVGAGGETQYF. The chain combines TRBV9 with TRBJ2-5, with TRBD2 matching 8 bases. The CDR3 has 14 amino acids. The V and J ends lost 0 bases and 4 bases, in that order; junction bases with no gene match: 2. CDR1 is SGDLS and CDR2 is YYNGEE in the germline V gene.

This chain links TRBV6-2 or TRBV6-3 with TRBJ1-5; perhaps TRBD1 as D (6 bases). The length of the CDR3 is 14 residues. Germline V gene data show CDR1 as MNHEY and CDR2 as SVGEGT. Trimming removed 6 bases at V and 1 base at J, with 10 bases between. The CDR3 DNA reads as TGTGCCAGCAGCACAGGGAAGAGCAATCAGCCCCAGCATTTT. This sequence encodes CASSTGKSNQPQHF.

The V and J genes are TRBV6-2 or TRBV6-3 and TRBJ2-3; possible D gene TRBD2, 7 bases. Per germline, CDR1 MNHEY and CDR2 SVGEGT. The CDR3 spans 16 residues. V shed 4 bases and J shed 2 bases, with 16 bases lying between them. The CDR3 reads CASSSAAGAFTDTQYF. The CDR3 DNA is TGTGCCAGCAGTTCGGCGGCGGGGGCCTTCACAGATACGCAGTATTTT.

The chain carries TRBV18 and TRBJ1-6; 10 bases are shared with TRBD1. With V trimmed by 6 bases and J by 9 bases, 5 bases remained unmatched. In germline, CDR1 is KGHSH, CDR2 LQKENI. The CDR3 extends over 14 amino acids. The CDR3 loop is CASSLDRGLSPLHF. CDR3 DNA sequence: TGTGCCAGCTCCCTCGACAGGGGGCTTTCACCCCTCCACTTT.

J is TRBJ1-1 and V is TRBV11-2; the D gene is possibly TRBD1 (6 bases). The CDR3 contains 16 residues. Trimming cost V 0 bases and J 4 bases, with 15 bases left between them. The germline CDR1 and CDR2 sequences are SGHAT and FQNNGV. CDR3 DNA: TGTGCCAGCAGCTTAGATAGGACAGCTAGGGGCACTGAAGCTTTCTTT. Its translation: CASSLDRTARGTEAFF.

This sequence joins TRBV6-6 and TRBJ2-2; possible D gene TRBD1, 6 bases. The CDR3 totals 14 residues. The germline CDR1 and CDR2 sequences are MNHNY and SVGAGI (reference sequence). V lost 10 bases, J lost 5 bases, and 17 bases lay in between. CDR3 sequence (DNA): TGTGCCACCATGAAGGACAGAGTAACCGGGGAGCTGTTTTTT. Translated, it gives CATMKDRVTGELFF.

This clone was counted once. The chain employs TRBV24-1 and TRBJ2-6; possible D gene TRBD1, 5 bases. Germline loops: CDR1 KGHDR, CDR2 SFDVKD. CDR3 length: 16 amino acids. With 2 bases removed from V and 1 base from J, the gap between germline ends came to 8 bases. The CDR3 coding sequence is TGTGCCACCAGTGATTCCCAGGGTTCTGGGGCCAACGTCCTGACTTTC. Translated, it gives CATSDSQGSGANVLTF.

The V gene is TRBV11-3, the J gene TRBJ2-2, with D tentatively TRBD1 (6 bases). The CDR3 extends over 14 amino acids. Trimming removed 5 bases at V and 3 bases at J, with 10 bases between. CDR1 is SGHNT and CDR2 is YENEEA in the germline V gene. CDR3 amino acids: CASSHQGYTGELFF. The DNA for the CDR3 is TGTGCCAGCAGCCATCAGGGGTACACCGGGGAGCTGTTTTTT.

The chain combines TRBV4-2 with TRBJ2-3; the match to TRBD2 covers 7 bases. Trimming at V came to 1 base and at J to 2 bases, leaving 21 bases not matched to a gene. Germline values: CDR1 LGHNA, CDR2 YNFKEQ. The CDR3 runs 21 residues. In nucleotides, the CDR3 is TGTGCCAGCAGCCAAGTTCGGGCTAGCGGATCCCTCCACCATATCACAGATACGCAGTATTTT. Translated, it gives CASSQVRASGSLHHITDTQYF.

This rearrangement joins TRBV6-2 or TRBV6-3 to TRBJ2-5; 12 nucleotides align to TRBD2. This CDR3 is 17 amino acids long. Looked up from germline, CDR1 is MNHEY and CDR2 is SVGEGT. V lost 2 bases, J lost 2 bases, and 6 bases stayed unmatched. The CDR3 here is CASSYDRTSGGQETQYF. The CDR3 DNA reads TGTGCCAGCAGTTACGACCGAACTAGCGGGGGGCAAGAGACCCAGTACTTC.

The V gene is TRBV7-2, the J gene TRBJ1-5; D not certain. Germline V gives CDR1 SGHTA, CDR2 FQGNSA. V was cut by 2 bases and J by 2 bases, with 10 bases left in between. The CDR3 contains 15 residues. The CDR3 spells CASSLFGEGNQPQHF. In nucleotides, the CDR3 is TGTGCCAGCAGCTTATTTGGGGAGGGCAATCAGCCCCAGCATTTT.

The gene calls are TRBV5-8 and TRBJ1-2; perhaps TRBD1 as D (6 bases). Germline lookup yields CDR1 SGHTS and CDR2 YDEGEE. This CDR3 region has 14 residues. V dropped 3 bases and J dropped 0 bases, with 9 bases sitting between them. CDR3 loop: CASSWTESNYGYTF. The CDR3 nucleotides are TGTGCCAGCAGCTGGACAGAATCTAACTATGGCTACACCTTC.

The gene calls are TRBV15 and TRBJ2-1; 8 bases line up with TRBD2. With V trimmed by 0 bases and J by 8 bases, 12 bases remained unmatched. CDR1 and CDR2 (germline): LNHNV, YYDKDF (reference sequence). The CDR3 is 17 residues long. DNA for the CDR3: TGTGCCACCAGCAGAGATCTAGTGAGCGGGGGTAGCCATGAGCAGTTCTTC. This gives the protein CATSRDLVSGGSHEQFF.

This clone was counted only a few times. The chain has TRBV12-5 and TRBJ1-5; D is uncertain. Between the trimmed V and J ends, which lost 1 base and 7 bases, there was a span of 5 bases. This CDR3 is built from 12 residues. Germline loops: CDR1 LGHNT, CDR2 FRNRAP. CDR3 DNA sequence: TGTGCTAGTGGTTTGGACAGACAGCCCCAGCATTTT. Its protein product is CASGLDRQPQHF.